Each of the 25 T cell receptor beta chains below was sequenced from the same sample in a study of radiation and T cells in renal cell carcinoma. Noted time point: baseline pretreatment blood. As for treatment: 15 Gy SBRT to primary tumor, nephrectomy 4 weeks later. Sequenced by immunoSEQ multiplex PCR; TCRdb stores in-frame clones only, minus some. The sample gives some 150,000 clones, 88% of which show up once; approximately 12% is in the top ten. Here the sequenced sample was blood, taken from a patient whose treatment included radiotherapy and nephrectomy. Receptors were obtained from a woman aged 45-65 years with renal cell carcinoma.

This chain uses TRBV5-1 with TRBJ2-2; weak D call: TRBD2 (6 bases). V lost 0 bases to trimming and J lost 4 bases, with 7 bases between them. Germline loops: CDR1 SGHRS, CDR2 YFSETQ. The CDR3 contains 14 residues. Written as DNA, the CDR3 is TGCGCCAGCAGCTTGGCGGGGGTCACCGGGGAGCTGTTTTTT. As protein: CASSLAGVTGELFF.

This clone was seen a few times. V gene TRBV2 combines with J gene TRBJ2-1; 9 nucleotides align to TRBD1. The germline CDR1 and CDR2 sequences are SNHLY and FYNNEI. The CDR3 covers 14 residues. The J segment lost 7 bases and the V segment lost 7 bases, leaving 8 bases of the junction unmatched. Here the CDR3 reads CASKPGQGYNEQFF. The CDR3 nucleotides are TGTGCCAGCAAACCGGGACAGGGTTATAATGAGCAGTTCTTC.

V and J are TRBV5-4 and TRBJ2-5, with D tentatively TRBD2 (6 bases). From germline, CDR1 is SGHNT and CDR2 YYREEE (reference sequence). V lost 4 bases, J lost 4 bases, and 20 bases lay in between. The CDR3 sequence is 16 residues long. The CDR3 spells CASSARAPGAPETQYF. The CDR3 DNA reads TGTGCCAGCAGCGCCCGTGCTCCGGGAGCCCCAGAGACCCAGTACTTC.

CDR3 loop: CASSFPEGYPSGANVLTF. As DNA, the CDR3 is TGTGCCAGTAGTTTCCCCGAGGGCTACCCCTCTGGGGCCAACGTCCTGACTTTC. The V gene is TRBV19, the J gene TRBJ2-6, with a possible D match to TRBD2 (5 bases). Trimming took off 5 bases at V and 0 bases at J, with 17 bases between the two ends. The CDR3 runs to 18 residues. Germline lookup yields CDR1 LNHDA and CDR2 SQIVND (reference sequence).

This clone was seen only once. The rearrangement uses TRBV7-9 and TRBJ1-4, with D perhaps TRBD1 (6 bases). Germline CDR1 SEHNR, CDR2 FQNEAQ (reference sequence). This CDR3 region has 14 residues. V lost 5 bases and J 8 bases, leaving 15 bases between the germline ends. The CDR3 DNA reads TGTGCCAGCAGCCAAGGGGGTAGCCGGGAAAAACTGTTTTTT. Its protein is CASSQGGSREKLFF.

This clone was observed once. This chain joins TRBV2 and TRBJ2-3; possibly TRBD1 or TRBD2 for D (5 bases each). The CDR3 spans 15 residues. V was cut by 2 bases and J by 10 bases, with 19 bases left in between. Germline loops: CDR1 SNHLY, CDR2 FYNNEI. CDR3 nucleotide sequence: TGTGCCAGCAGTGAAAGGGACCCTAGGCTCTATGCGCAGTATTTT. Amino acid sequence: CASSERDPRLYAQYF.

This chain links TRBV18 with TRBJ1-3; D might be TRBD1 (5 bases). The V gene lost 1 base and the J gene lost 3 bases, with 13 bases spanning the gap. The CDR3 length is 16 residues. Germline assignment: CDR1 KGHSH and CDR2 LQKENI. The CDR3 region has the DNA TGTGCCAGCTCACCACAACCAGGGTTATATGGAAACACCATATATTTT. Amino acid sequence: CASSPQPGLYGNTIYF.

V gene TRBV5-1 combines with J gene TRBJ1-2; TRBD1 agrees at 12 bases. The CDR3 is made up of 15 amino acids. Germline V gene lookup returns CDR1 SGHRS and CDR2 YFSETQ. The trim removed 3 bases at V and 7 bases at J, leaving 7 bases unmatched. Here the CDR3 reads CASSSTGTGGRGYTF. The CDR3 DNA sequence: TGCGCCAGCAGCTCGACCGGGACAGGGGGCCGTGGCTACACCTTC.

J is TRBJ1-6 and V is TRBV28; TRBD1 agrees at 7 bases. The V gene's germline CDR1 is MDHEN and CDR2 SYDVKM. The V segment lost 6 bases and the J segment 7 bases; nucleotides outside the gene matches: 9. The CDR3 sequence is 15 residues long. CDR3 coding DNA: TGTGCCAGCAGGCCCTCGGAGGGGGCGAATTCACCCCTCCACTTT. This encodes CASRPSEGANSPLHF.

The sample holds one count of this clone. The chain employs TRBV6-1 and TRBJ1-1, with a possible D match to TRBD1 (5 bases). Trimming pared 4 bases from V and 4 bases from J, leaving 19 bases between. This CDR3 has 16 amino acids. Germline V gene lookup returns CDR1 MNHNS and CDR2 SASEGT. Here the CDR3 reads CASSVRDSIASTEAFF. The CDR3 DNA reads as TGTGCCAGCAGTGTCCGGGACTCAATCGCTTCCACTGAAGCTTTCTTT.

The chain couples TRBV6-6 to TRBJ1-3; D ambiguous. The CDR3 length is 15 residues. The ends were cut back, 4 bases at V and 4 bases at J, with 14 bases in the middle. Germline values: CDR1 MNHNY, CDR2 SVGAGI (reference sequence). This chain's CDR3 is CASSSHATGGNTIYF. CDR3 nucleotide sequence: TGTGCCAGCAGTTCCCATGCGACGGGGGGAAACACCATATATTTT.

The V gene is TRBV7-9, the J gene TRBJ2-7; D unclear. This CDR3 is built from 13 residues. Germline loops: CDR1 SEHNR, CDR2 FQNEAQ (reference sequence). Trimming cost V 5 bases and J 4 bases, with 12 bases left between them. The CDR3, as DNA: TGTGCCAGCAGCCCCTACCCCCCTTACGAGCAGTACTTC. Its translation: CASSPYPPYEQYF.

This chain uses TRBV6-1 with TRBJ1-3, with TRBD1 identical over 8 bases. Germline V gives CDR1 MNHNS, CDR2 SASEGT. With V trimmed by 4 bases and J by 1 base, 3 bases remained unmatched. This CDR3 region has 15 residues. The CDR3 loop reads CASSVTGDSGNTIYF. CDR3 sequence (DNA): TGTGCCAGCAGTGTGACAGGGGATTCTGGAAACACCATATATTTT.

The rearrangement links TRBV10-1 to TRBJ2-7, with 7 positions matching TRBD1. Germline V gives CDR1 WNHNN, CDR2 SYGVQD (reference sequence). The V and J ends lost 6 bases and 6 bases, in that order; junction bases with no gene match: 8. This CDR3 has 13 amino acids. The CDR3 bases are TGCGCCAGCAGGCCGGGGAGACAGGGCGAGCAGTACTTC. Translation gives CASRPGRQGEQYF.

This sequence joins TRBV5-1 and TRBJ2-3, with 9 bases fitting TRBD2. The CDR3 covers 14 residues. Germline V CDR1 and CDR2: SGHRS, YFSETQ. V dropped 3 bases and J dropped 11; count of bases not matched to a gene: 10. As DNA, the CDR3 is TGCGCCAGCAGCTCTCAAGCGGGGGGCGGGCAGCAGTATTTT. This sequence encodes CASSSQAGGGQQYF.

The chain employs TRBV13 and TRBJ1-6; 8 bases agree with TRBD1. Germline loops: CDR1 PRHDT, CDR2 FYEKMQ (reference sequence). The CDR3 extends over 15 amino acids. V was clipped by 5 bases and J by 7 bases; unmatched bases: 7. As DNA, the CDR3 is TGTGCCAGCAGCACCGGACAGGGACCCAATTCACCCCTCCACTTT. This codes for CASSTGQGPNSPLHF.

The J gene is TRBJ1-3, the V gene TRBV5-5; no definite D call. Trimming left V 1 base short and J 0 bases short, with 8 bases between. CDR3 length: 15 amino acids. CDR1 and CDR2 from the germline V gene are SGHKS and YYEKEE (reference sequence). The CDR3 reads CASSLTPNSGNTIYF. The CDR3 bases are TGTGCCAGCAGCTTGACACCAAACTCTGGAAACACCATATATTTT. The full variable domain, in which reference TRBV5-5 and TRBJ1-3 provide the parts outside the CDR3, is DAGVTQSPTHLIKTRGQQVTLRCSPISGHKSVSWYQQVLGQGPQFIFQYYEKEERGRGNFPDRFSARQFPNYSSELNVNALLLGDSALYLCASSLTPNSGNTIYFGEGSWLTVV.

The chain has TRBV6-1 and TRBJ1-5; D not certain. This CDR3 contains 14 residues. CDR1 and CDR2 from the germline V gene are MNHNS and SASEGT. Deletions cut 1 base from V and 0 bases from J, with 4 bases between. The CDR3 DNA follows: TGTGCCAGCAGTGAAGGCAGTAGCAATCAGCCCCAGCATTTT. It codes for CASSEGSSNQPQHF.

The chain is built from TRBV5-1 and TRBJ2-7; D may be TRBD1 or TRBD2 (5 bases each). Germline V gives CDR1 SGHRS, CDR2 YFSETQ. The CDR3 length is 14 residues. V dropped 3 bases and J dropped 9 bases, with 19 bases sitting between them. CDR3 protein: CASSSGLDTEGQYF. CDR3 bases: TGCGCCAGCAGCTCGGGTCTGGACACCGAGGGGCAGTACTTC.

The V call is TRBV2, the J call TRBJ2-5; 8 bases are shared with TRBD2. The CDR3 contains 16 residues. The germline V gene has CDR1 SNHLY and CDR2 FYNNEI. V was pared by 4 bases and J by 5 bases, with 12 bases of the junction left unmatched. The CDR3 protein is CASSGMVAGGWETQYF. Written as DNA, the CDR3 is TGTGCCAGCAGTGGGATGGTGGCGGGGGGCTGGGAGACCCAGTACTTC.

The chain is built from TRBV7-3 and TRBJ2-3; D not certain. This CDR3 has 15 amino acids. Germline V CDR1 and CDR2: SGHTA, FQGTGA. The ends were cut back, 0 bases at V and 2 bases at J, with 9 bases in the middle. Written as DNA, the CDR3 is TGTGCCAGCAGCTTAACGGCGCTAGACACAGATACGCAGTATTTT. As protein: CASSLTALDTDTQYF. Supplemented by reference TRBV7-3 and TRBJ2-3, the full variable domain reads GAGVSQTPSNKVTEKGKYVELRCDPISGHTALYWYRQSLGQGPEFLIYFQGTGAADDSGLPNDRFFAVRPEGSVSTLKIQRTERGDSAVYLCASSLTALDTDTQYFGPGTRLTVL.

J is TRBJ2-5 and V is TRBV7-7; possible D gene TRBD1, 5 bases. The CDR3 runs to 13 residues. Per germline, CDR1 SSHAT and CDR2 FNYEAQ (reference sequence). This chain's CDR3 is CATTPGYGETQYF. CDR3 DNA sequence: TGTGCTACTACACCAGGGTATGGGGAGACCCAGTACTTC. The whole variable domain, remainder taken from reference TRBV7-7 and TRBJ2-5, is GAGVSQSPRYKVTKRGQDVTLRCDPISSHATLYWYQQALGQGPEFLTYFNYEAQPDKSGLPSDRFSAERPEGSISTLTIQRTEQRDSAMYRCATTPGYGETQYFGPGTRLLVL.

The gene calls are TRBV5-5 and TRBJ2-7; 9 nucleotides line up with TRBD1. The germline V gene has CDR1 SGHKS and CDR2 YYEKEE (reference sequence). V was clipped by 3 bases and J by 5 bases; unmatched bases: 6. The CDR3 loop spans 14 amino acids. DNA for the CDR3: TGTGCCAGCAGCTGGGACAGGGCCAGCGACGAGCAGTACTTC. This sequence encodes CASSWDRASDEQYF. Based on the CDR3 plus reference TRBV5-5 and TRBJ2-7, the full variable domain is DAGVTQSPTHLIKTRGQQVTLRCSPISGHKSVSWYQQVLGQGPQFIFQYYEKEERGRGNFPDRFSARQFPNYSSELNVNALLLGDSALYLCASSWDRASDEQYFGPGTRLTVT.

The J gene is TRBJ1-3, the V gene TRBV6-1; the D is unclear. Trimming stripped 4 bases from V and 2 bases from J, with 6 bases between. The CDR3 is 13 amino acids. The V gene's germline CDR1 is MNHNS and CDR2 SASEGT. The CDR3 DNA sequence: TGTGCCAGCAGTGGGAGCCCTGGAAACACCATATATTTT. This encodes CASSGSPGNTIYF.

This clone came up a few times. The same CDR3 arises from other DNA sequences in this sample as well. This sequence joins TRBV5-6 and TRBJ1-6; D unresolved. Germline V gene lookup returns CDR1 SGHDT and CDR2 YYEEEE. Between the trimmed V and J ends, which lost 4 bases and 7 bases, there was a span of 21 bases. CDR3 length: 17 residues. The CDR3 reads CASSQSLKVGRNSPLHF. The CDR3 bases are TGTGCCAGCAGCCAGAGCCTAAAGGTTGGGAGGAATTCACCCCTCCACTTT.